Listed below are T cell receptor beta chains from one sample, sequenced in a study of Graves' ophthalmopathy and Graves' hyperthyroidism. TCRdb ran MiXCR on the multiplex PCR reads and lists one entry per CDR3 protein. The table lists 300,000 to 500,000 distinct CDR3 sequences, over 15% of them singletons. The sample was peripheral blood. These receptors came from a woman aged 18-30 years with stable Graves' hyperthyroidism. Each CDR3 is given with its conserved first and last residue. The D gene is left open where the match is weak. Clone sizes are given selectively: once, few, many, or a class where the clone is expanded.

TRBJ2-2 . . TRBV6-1 TGTGCCAGCAGCCCATTCGGCGGGGAGCTGTTTTTT CASSPFGGELFF
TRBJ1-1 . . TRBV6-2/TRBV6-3 TGTGCCAGCAGTTATTTGTCGCACACTGAAGCTTTCTTT CASSYLSHTEAFF
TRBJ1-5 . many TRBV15 TGTGCCACCAGCAGAGACAGGGTTGATCAGCCCCAGCATTTT CATSRDRVDQPQHF
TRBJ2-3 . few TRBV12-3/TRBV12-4 TGTGCCAGCAGTTTTCGACAGGGAGGAACAGATACGCAGTATTTT CASSFRQGGTDTQYF
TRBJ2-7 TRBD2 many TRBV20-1 TGCAGTGCTACTCCGGGACTAGCCGGGGAGCAGTACTTC CSATPGLAGEQYF
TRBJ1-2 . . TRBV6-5 TGTGCCAGCAGTTACTCGATGTGGGGGGAGACGGTACATGGCTACACCTTC CASSYSMWGETVHGYTF
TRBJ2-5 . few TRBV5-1 TGCGCCAGCAGCTTGGGGATAGGGGCGACCCAGTACTTC CASSLGIGATQYF
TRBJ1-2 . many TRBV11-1 TGTGCCAGCAGCCCATCCCGTGAACGAGTCCCTATGGCTAACACCTTC CASSPSRERVPMANTF
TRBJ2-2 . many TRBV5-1 TGCGCCAGCAGCCCTAGTCTGCGGACCGACACCGGGGAGCTGTTTTTT CASSPSLRTDTGELFF
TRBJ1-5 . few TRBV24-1 TGTGCCACCAGTGATTTAGCGGCAGGGACTGAGGCCCAGCATTTT CATSDLAAGTEAQHF
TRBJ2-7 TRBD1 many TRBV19 TGTGCCAGTAGTACGGACAGGGTCAACGAGCAGTACTTC CASSTDRVNEQYF
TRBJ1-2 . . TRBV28 TGTGCCAGCAGTTTTTGGGGGGCTGAAGGCTACACCTTC CASSFWGAEGYTF
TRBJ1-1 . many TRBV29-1 TGCAGCGTTGAGACCGCGATGAACACTGAAGCTTTCTTT CSVETAMNTEAFF
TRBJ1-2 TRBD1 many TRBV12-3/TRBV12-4 TGTGCCAGCAGGGGGACAGGGGGCACCTATGGCTACACCTTC CASRGTGGTYGYTF
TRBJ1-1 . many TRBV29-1 TGCAGCGCTGGGTCCGGGGGGGGTACTGAAGCTTTCTTT CSAGSGGGTEAFF
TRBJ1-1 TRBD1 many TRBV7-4 TGTGCCAGCAGCACGCGGACAGGGAGGATGGACACTGAAGCTTTCTTT CASSTRTGRMDTEAFF
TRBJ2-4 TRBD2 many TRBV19 TGTGCCAGTAGTATGGACGCAGCGGGGGGCCGTAAAAACATTCAGTACTTC CASSMDAAGGRKNIQYF
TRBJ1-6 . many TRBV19 TGTGCCAGTCGAGTGGGGTACAGGGATTCACCCCTCCACTTT CASRVGYRDSPLHF
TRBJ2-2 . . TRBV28 TGTGTCATCAGTTTCCTATCCTCGGCGGTACAATTGAACACCGGGGAGCTGTTTTTT CVISFLSSAVQLNTGELFF
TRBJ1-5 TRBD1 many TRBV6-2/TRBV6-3 TGTGCCAGCAGTTACTCGGGACAGATTAATCAGCCCCAGCATTTT CASSYSGQINQPQHF
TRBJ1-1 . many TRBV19 TGTGCCAGTATGGAGGGTTTTCTAGTAGACACTGAAGCTTTCTTT CASMEGFLVDTEAFF
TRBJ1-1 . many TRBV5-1 TGCGCCAGCAGCAAATTACAGGGTAGGAACACTGAAGCTTTCTTT CASSKLQGRNTEAFF
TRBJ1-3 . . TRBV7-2 TGTGCCAGCAGCCTCGTCGCGAGCTCTGGAAACACCATATATTTT CASSLVASSGNTIYF
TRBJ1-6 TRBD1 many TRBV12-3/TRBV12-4 TGTGCCAGCAGTATGACAGGGGGCTGGGTGTCACCCCTCCACTTT CASSMTGGWVSPLHF
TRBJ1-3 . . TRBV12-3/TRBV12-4 TGTGCCAGCAGCCAAGGAGGGGGGCAGGCTGGAAACACCATATATTTT CASSQGGGQAGNTIYF
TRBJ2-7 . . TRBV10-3 TGTGCCATCAAATCCAACCTCGAGCAGTACTTC CAIKSNLEQYF
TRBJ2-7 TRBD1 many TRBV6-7 TGTGCCAGCAGTAACATCATCCGGGACAGCTTCTACGAGCAGTACTTC CASSNIIRDSFYEQYF
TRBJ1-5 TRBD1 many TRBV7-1 TGTGCCAGCAGCTCTCATCGCCGCATACAGGGGGCCCTTTTAAATCAGCCCCAGCATTTT CASSSHRRIQGALLNQPQHF
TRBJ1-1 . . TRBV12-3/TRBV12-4 TGTGCCAGCAGTTATGGGGTTGGCACTGAAGCTTTCTTT CASSYGVGTEAFF
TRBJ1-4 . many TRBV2 TGTGCCAGCAGTGGGGGGTGGCAGGAGATCAACTCCAATGAAAAACTGTTTTTT CASSGGWQEINSNEKLFF
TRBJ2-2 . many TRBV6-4 TGTGCCAGCAGTGCAGGGGACACCGGGGAGCTGTTTTTT CASSAGDTGELFF
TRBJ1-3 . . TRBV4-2 TGTGCCAGCAGCGCTGAGTTTTCTCGACAGTCCTCTGGAAACACCATATATTTT CASSAEFSRQSSGNTIYF
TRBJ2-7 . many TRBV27 TGTGCCAGCAGTTCAGGCAGCCCCTACGAGCAGTACTTC CASSSGSPYEQYF
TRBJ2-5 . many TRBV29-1 TGCAGCACAGGACAGGGAGGGGAGACCCAGTACTTC CSTGQGGETQYF
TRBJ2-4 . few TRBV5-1 TGCGCCAGCAGCCGCGGCCCCGGTGGGATAGGCAAAAACATTCAGTACTTC CASSRGPGGIGKNIQYF
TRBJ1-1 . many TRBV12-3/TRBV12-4 TGTGCCAGCACCCCCGGGACTGAAGCTTTCTTT CASTPGTEAFF
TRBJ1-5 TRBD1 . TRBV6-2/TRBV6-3 TGTGCCAGCAGCCGGCCAGGGGGCGAACAGCCCCAGCATTTT CASSRPGGEQPQHF